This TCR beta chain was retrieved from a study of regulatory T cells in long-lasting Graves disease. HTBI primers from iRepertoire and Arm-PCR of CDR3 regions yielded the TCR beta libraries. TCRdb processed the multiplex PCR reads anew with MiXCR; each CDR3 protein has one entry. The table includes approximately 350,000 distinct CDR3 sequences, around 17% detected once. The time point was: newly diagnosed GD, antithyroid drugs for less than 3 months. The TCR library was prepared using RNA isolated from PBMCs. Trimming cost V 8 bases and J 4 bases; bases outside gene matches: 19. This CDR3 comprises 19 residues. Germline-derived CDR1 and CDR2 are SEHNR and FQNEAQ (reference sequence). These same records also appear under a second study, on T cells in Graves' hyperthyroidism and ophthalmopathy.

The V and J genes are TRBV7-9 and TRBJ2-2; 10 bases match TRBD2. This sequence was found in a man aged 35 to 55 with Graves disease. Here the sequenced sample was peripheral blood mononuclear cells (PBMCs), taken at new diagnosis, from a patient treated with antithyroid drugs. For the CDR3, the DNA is TGTGCCAGCCGCGCACGAGCGGGGGGGCCGGTATTGGGCACCGGGGAGCTGTTTTTT. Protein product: CASRARAGGPVLGTGELFF. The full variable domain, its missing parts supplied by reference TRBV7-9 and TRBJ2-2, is DTGVSQNPRHKITKRGQNVTFRCDPISEHNRLYWYRQTLGQGPEFLTYFQNEAQLEKSRLLSDRFSAERPKGSFSTLEIQRTEQGDSAMYLCASRARAGGPVLGTGELFFGEGSRLTVL.